This is a list of T cell receptor beta chains from one sample in a study of Ad26.COV2.S vaccination and SARS-CoV-2 variants. The protocol was immunoSEQ multiplex PCR, while the TCRdb copy is restricted to in-frame clones and leaves out a portion. The table has 350,000 to 500,000 clones, 90% seen once. This specimen consisted of peripheral blood, obtained in a trial of Ad26.COV2.S vaccine versus placebo. These receptors came from a person aged 18-65 years who received the Ad26.COV2.S COVID-19 vaccine or a placebo. The CDR3 runs from the conserved cysteine through the conserved F or W. Fields, in order: clone size, V gene, J gene, D gene, CDR3 protein, CDR3 DNA. The D gene is left open where the match is weak. Not all rows give a size; the values are once, few, many and, for expanded clones, a class.

clone_size: -; v_call: TRBV5-1; j_call: TRBJ2-1; d_call: TRBD1; cdr3_aa: CASSFRDSYNEQFF; cdr3_nt: TGCGCCAGCAGCTTCCGGGACAGCTACAATGAGCAGTTCTTC
clone_size: -; v_call: TRBV19; j_call: TRBJ1-1; d_call: -; cdr3_aa: CASTPSDWGTEAFF; cdr3_nt: TGTGCCAGTACCCCATCCGATTGGGGCACTGAAGCTTTCTTT
clone_size: -; v_call: TRBV6-5; j_call: TRBJ2-3; d_call: -; cdr3_aa: CASKEAEEWDTQYF; cdr3_nt: TGTGCCAGCAAAGAGGCCGAGGAATGGGATACGCAGTATTTT
clone_size: -; v_call: TRBV5-5; j_call: TRBJ1-1; d_call: TRBD1; cdr3_aa: CASSRTGGSGTEAFF; cdr3_nt: TGTGCCAGCAGCCGGACAGGGGGCTCGGGCACTGAAGCTTTCTTT
clone_size: -; v_call: TRBV19; j_call: TRBJ1-1; d_call: -; cdr3_aa: CASSIDRNTEAFF; cdr3_nt: TGTGCCAGTAGTATAGATAGAAACACTGAAGCTTTCTTT
clone_size: -; v_call: TRBV28; j_call: TRBJ2-1; d_call: -; cdr3_aa: CASSLAGGLRNEQFF; cdr3_nt: TGTGCCAGCAGTTTGGCAGGAGGGCTCCGTAATGAGCAGTTCTTC
clone_size: -; v_call: TRBV28; j_call: TRBJ1-1; d_call: -; cdr3_aa: CASSRGGRGRGTEAFF; cdr3_nt: TGTGCCAGCAGCCGAGGGGGAAGGGGAAGGGGCACTGAAGCTTTCTTT
clone_size: -; v_call: TRBV3-1/TRBV3-2; j_call: TRBJ2-2; d_call: TRBD2; cdr3_aa: CASEGLAGAGELFF; cdr3_nt: TGTGCCAGCGAGGGACTAGCGGGAGCCGGGGAGCTGTTTTTT
clone_size: -; v_call: TRBV27; j_call: TRBJ2-5; d_call: TRBD1; cdr3_aa: CASTLRQGRGQETQYF; cdr3_nt: TGTGCCAGCACCCTTCGACAGGGTCGAGGGCAAGAGACCCAGTACTTC
clone_size: -; v_call: TRBV6-5; j_call: TRBJ2-7; d_call: -; cdr3_aa: CASSRDIQAYEQYF; cdr3_nt: TGTGCCAGCTCCCGGGACATCCAGGCCTACGAGCAGTACTTC
clone_size: -; v_call: TRBV4-2; j_call: TRBJ2-1; d_call: -; cdr3_aa: CASSQEWTQSSYNEQFF; cdr3_nt: TGTGCCAGCAGCCAAGAATGGACCCAGAGCTCCTACAATGAGCAGTTCTTC
clone_size: -; v_call: TRBV11-2; j_call: TRBJ2-5; d_call: -; cdr3_aa: CASSPKQTQYF; cdr3_nt: TGTGCCAGCAGCCCAAAACAGACCCAGTACTTC
clone_size: -; v_call: TRBV3-1/TRBV3-2; j_call: TRBJ2-1; d_call: TRBD2; cdr3_aa: CASSHTSGDYNEQFF; cdr3_nt: TGTGCCAGCAGCCACACTAGCGGGGACTACAATGAGCAGTTCTTC
clone_size: -; v_call: TRBV6-5; j_call: TRBJ2-1; d_call: TRBD1; cdr3_aa: CASSTDRGPYNEQFF; cdr3_nt: TGTGCCAGCAGTACGGACAGGGGGCCCTACAATGAGCAGTTCTTC
clone_size: -; v_call: TRBV24-1; j_call: TRBJ2-1; d_call: -; cdr3_aa: CATSDPPGEAYNEQFF; cdr3_nt: TGTGCCACCAGTGATCCCCCGGGAGAAGCTTACAATGAGCAGTTCTTC
clone_size: -; v_call: TRBV5-1; j_call: TRBJ2-3; d_call: -; cdr3_aa: CASSQTFGTDTQYF; cdr3_nt: TGCGCCAGCAGCCAGACCTTCGGCACAGATACGCAGTATTTT
clone_size: -; v_call: TRBV7-9; j_call: TRBJ1-1; d_call: -; cdr3_aa: CASSFDTGPSNEAFF; cdr3_nt: TGTGCCAGCAGCTTCGACACAGGCCCATCGAACGAAGCTTTCTTT
clone_size: -; v_call: TRBV6-6; j_call: TRBJ2-2; d_call: -; cdr3_aa: CASTRGASGDTGELFF; cdr3_nt: TGTGCCAGCACCCGGGGGGCTAGCGGCGATACCGGGGAGCTGTTTTTT
clone_size: -; v_call: TRBV11-2; j_call: TRBJ2-7; d_call: -; cdr3_aa: CASSLDLESGYEQYF; cdr3_nt: TGTGCCAGCAGCTTAGATCTCGAGTCGGGGTACGAGCAGTACTTC
clone_size: -; v_call: TRBV15; j_call: TRBJ2-6; d_call: TRBD1; cdr3_aa: CATSRGPGQALSGANVLTF; cdr3_nt: TGTGCCACCAGCAGGGGACCGGGACAGGCGCTCTCTGGGGCCAACGTCCTGACTTTC
clone_size: -; v_call: TRBV2; j_call: TRBJ2-1; d_call: -; cdr3_aa: CASKANYNEQFF; cdr3_nt: TGTGCCAGCAAGGCTAACTACAATGAGCAGTTCTTC
clone_size: -; v_call: TRBV5-6; j_call: TRBJ2-3; d_call: -; cdr3_aa: CASTTSRALRTDTQYF; cdr3_nt: TGTGCCAGCACCACCTCCCGCGCGCTGCGCACAGATACGCAGTATTTT
clone_size: -; v_call: TRBV6-5; j_call: TRBJ2-7; d_call: -; cdr3_aa: CASSEQSSYEQYF; cdr3_nt: TGTGCCAGCAGCGAGCAATCTTCCTACGAGCAGTACTTC
clone_size: -; v_call: TRBV6-5; j_call: TRBJ2-7; d_call: -; cdr3_aa: CASTRGAEQYF; cdr3_nt: TGTGCCAGCACCAGGGGCGCCGAGCAGTACTTC
clone_size: -; v_call: TRBV7-2; j_call: TRBJ1-1; d_call: -; cdr3_aa: CASSTKLPGRRNTEAFF; cdr3_nt: TGTGCCAGCAGCACAAAGTTACCGGGACGGAGGAACACTGAAGCTTTCTTT
clone_size: -; v_call: TRBV28; j_call: TRBJ2-1; d_call: -; cdr3_aa: CASSRGAGYEQFF; cdr3_nt: TGTGCCAGCAGCCGAGGCGCGGGTTATGAGCAGTTCTTC
clone_size: once; v_call: TRBV6-5; j_call: TRBJ2-7; d_call: TRBD2; cdr3_aa: CASSYKGGDGSYEQYF; cdr3_nt: TGTGCCAGCAGTTACAAGGGAGGGGACGGCTCCTACGAGCAGTACTTC
clone_size: once; v_call: TRBV7-9; j_call: TRBJ1-3; d_call: -; cdr3_aa: CASSLGPTGSGNTIYF; cdr3_nt: TGTGCCAGCAGCTTAGGGCCAACAGGCTCTGGAAACACCATATATTTT
clone_size: -; v_call: TRBV5-1; j_call: TRBJ2-3; d_call: TRBD1; cdr3_aa: CASSDSGQGTDTQYF; cdr3_nt: TGCGCCAGCAGCGACTCGGGACAGGGGACAGATACGCAGTATTTT